One sample yielded the 21 T cell receptor beta chains listed below, sequenced in a study of cytomegalovirus exposure and HLA in healthy donors. PCR used 60 Vbeta primers and 13 Jbeta primers. Data came from immunoSEQ multiplex PCR; TCRdb stores just in-frame clones and leaves some out. There are about 170,000 clones in the sample; 70% to 80% occur only once, and about 1.5% lies in the top ten. The sample consisted of PBMCs. The receptor set was obtained from a woman aged 30 to 39 in good health and CMV-seropositive.

The chain joins TRBV18 to TRBJ2-1, with a possible D match to TRBD2 (5 bases). The V gene lost 2 bases and the J gene lost 1 base, with 15 bases spanning the gap. Per the germline V gene, CDR1 is KGHSH and CDR2 is LQKENI. This CDR3 has 17 amino acids. The CDR3 coding sequence is TGTGCCAGCTCACCAGGAGTAGCGACGGCTTCCTACAATGAGCAGTTCTTC. Translating it yields CASSPGVATASYNEQFF.

This clone has more than one count but fewer than ten. V usage is TRBV4-2 and J usage is TRBJ2-3; D might be TRBD2 (6 bases). V lost 7 bases, J lost 0 bases, and 14 bases lay in between. The CDR3 contains 15 residues. The germline V gene has CDR1 LGHNA and CDR2 YNFKEQ. This CDR3 reads CASNPGGSSTDTQYF. In DNA form, the CDR3 reads TGTGCCAGCAACCCTGGGGGGTCTAGCACAGATACGCAGTATTTT.

V usage is TRBV18 and J usage is TRBJ2-5; the D is unclear. Trimming stripped 3 bases from V and 1 base from J, with 12 bases between. The CDR3 is made up of 15 amino acids. Germline CDR1 reads KGHSH; CDR2 reads LQKENI. The CDR3 DNA reads as TGTGCCAGCTCACCCGGGTCGGTCGCCCAAGAGACCCAGTACTTC. Its protein product is CASSPGSVAQETQYF.

This chain joins TRBV5-1 and TRBJ2-7, with 10 bases fitting TRBD1. Germline CDR1 SGHRS, CDR2 YFSETQ. This CDR3 region has 18 residues. The junction had 18 bases not matched to a gene; V was cut back by 4 bases and J by 5 bases. The CDR3 region has the DNA TGCGCCAGCAGCCCCCAAGGAGTGGGACAGGGGTTCAACAACGAGCAGTACTTC. This translates into CASSPQGVGQGFNNEQYF.

The chain uses TRBV6-5 and TRBJ2-1, with 9 bases identical to TRBD1. The CDR3 loop spans 14 amino acids. V trimming: 6 bases; J trimming: 3 bases; junction bases outside the gene matches: 3. From germline, CDR1 is MNHEY and CDR2 SVGAGI. The CDR3 protein is CASSRDRVYNEQFF. In DNA, the CDR3 is TGTGCCAGCAGCCGGGACAGGGTCTACAATGAGCAGTTCTTC.

This clone was detected once. DNA of the CDR3: TGTGCCAGCAGTTTATCGGGTTATGAGCAGTTCTTC. Translating gives CASSLSGYEQFF. The V and J genes are TRBV28 and TRBJ2-1; D is uncertain. In germline, CDR1 is MDHEN, CDR2 SYDVKM. V lost 1 base and J 8 bases, leaving 6 bases between the germline ends. The length of the CDR3 is 12 residues.

The V call is TRBV5-1, the J call TRBJ1-2, with D unclear. This CDR3 comprises 13 residues. V dropped 0 bases and J dropped 1 base, with 4 bases sitting between them. Germline V gives CDR1 SGHRS, CDR2 YFSETQ. CDR3 region: CASSLDSNYGYTF. In DNA, the CDR3 is TGCGCCAGCAGCTTGGACAGTAACTATGGCTACACCTTC.

This chain connects TRBV11-3 to TRBJ2-7, with D possibly TRBD2 on 9 matching bases. The ends were cut back, 5 bases at V and 2 bases at J, with 16 bases in the middle. The CDR3 sequence is 15 residues long. Per germline, CDR1 SGHNT and CDR2 YENEEA. The CDR3 nucleotides are TGTGCCAGCAGCCAGGGGGCGGGAGGGCCCTACGAGCAGTACTTC. It yields the protein CASSQGAGGPYEQYF.

This clone was seen just once. This sequence joins TRBV29-1 and TRBJ1-2; TRBD1 is a possible D gene (5 bases). The CDR3 contains 12 residues. CDR1 is SQVTM, CDR2 ANQGSEA, per germline. Trimming shortened V by 6 bases and J by 3 bases, and 11 bases separated the two germline ends. The CDR3 DNA reads TGCAGCGTGGAGGGGCCGTACTATGGCTACACCTTC. It is translated as CSVEGPYYGYTF.

This clone has a handful of counts. J is TRBJ1-5 and V is TRBV6-6, with D possibly TRBD1 on 5 matching bases. In germline, CDR1 is MNHNY, CDR2 SVGAGI (reference sequence). Trimming cost V 5 bases and J 3 bases, with 11 bases left between them. There are 14 residues in the CDR3. The CDR3 reads CASSLQEINQPQHF. DNA of the CDR3: TGTGCCAGCAGTCTACAGGAGATCAATCAGCCCCAGCATTTT.

This sequence joins TRBV6-5 and TRBJ2-5, with 7 nucleotides matching TRBD2. Germline-derived CDR1 and CDR2 are MNHEY and SVGAGI. J was trimmed by 5 bases and V by 6 bases; bases with no gene match: 3. The CDR3 consists of 12 residues. As DNA, the CDR3 is TGTGCCAGCAGAACTAGCGTTGAGACCCAGTACTTC. It specifies CASRTSVETQYF.

This chain links TRBV6-5 with TRBJ2-1, with D maybe TRBD2 (6 bases). Germline CDR1 and CDR2: MNHEY and SVGAGI. The CDR3 totals 13 residues. Trimming took 2 bases from V and 7 from J, leaving 9 bases between them. CDR3 sequence reads: CASSYTGENEQFF. DNA of the CDR3: TGTGCCAGCAGTTACACGGGGGAGAATGAGCAGTTCTTC.

V usage is TRBV10-3 and J usage is TRBJ2-2, with 7 bases lining up with TRBD2. Trimming took 2 bases from V and 4 from J; bases not matched to a gene: 4. CDR1 is ENHRY and CDR2 is SYGVKD in the germline V gene. The CDR3 is 15 amino acids. CDR3 coding DNA: TGTGCCATCAGTGAGGTGTCTAGCGGCACCGGGGAGCTGTTTTTT. Translation: CAISEVSSGTGELFF.

The chain recombines TRBV6-5 with TRBJ2-7, with 10 bases fitting TRBD2. Germline trimming cut 10 bases from V and 3 bases from J; bases unmatched to any gene: 12. There are 15 residues in the CDR3. Germline-derived CDR1 and CDR2 are MNHEY and SVGAGI. Written as DNA, the CDR3 is TGTGCCACCACAATTTCCGGGACTAGCGACTACGAGCAGTACTTC. Translated, it gives CATTISGTSDYEQYF.

The chain has TRBV14 and TRBJ2-3; D is perhaps TRBD2 (5 bases). There are 12 residues in the CDR3. Per the germline V gene, CDR1 is SGHDN and CDR2 is FVKESK. V was shortened by 6 bases and J by 12 bases, with 16 bases between the two germline ends. DNA for the CDR3: TGTGCCAGCAGTTCGGTGGAGGCCTTCCAGTATTTT. Translated, it gives CASSSVEAFQYF.

The V gene is TRBV5-1, the J gene TRBJ2-6; no firm D call. This CDR3 comprises 14 residues. Deletions cut 7 bases from V and 3 bases from J, with 11 bases between. The germline gives CDR1 SGHRS, CDR2 YFSETQ. CDR3 amino acids: CASQGVDGANVLTF. Written as DNA, the CDR3 is TGCGCCAGCCAAGGAGTCGATGGGGCCAACGTCCTGACTTTC.

The chain carries TRBV5-1 and TRBJ2-7, with 10 bases matching TRBD2. CDR3 size: 14 residues. Germline CDR1 and CDR2: SGHRS and YFSETQ. Germline trimming cut 0 bases from V and 6 bases from J; bases unmatched to any gene: 3. CDR3 protein: CASSLVGLAPEQYF. The CDR3 DNA follows: TGCGCCAGCAGCTTGGTGGGACTAGCGCCCGAGCAGTACTTC.

The V gene is TRBV15, the J gene TRBJ1-2; no firm D call. The V end lost 5 bases, the J end lost 3 bases, and 19 bases lay between the germline ends. CDR3 size: 16 residues. Per germline, CDR1 LNHNV and CDR2 YYDKDF (reference sequence). This CDR3 reads CATSRHDPLSDYGYTF. Here the CDR3 DNA reads TGTGCCACCAGCCGCCACGATCCACTTTCGGACTATGGCTACACCTTC.

The CDR3: CASSLDSSTNTGELFF. CDR3 in DNA: TGTGCCAGCAGCTTGGACAGCTCTACGAACACCGGGGAGCTGTTTTTT. V gene TRBV5-4 combines with J gene TRBJ2-2, with unresolved D. Per the germline V gene, CDR1 is SGHNT and CDR2 is YYREEE (reference sequence). V was cut by 0 bases and J by 0 bases, with 9 bases left in between. This CDR3 is built from 16 residues.

The chain joins TRBV11-3 to TRBJ2-3; maybe TRBD2 (5 bases). CDR3 size: 14 residues. The germline V gene encodes CDR1 SGHNT and CDR2 YENEEA. V was cut by 2 bases and J by 3 bases, with 9 bases left in between. The CDR3 here is CASSLNEGTDTQYF. The CDR3 region has the DNA TGTGCCAGCAGCTTAAATGAGGGTACAGATACGCAGTATTTT.

CDR3 protein: CASNRQGSSGELFF. CDR3 DNA sequence: TGTGCCAGCAATAGACAGGGCTCGTCCGGGGAGCTGTTTTTT. The V call is TRBV6-1, the J call TRBJ2-2, with 7 bases fitting TRBD1. Trimming took 7 bases from V and 6 from J; bases not matched to a gene: 8. Germline CDR1 is MNHNS and CDR2 is SASEGT. This CDR3 has 14 residues.